This TCR beta chain comes out of a study of immune evolution from preneoplasia to lung adenocarcinoma. Assay used: immunoSEQ multiplex PCR; TCRdb lists only in-frame clones, some missing. The profile shows several thousand clones, roughly 70% of them singletons. This clonotype originated in a person in their sixties or seventies with lung adenocarcinoma. Material: FFPE adjacent normal lung tissue.

Here the CDR3 DNA reads TGTGCCTGGATGGCTAGTGCAGATACGCAGTATTTT. This codes for CAWMASADTQYF. The chain carries TRBV30 and TRBJ2-3; D ambiguous. Germline CDR1 reads GTSNPN; CDR2 reads SVGIG (reference sequence). V was trimmed by 4 bases and J by 4 bases, leaving 9 bases between them. The CDR3 is 12 amino acids.